The source of this T cell receptor (beta chain) is a study of glioma-infiltrating T cells. Study-level findings and limits: Very few CDR3 sequences were shared between tissue and blood. Tissue-blood divergence was below expectation in non-neoplastic patients, above in gliomas.

Comments on this clonotype: Its target is unknown.

Amplification of TCR alpha and beta CDR3 regions from RNA used iRepertoire nested multiplex PCR. For one-step reverse transcription and amplification, 100-400 ng of tissue mRNA or PBMC total RNA was used. Each CDR3 protein gets one entry after TCRdb re-called the multiplex PCR reads with MiXCR. The repertoire includes roughly 130,000 distinct CDR3 sequences, about 25% of them detected once, and around 28% sits in the top ten. Looked up from germline, CDR1 is SQVTM and CDR2 is ANQGSEA. The CDR3 spans 13 residues. V was cut by 2 bases and J by 1 base, with 8 bases left in between. The sequence was collected from a human donor with low-grade glioma or glioblastoma, undergoing nonglioma brain surgery, or in good health (not recorded which). The genes are TRBV29-1 and TRBJ1-1; D gene ambiguous. The sample taken for sequencing was glioma tissue, nonneoplastic brain tissue, or PBMCs (not recorded which). CDR3 coding DNA: TGCAGCGTTGAATGGGTGCAGAACACTGAAGCTTTCTTT. Translating gives CSVEWVQNTEAFF. Supplemented by reference TRBV29-1 and TRBJ1-1, the full variable domain reads SAVISQKPSRDICQRGTSLTIQCQVDSQVTMMFWYRQQPGQSLTLIATANQGSEATYESGFVIDKFPISRPNLTFSTLTVSNMSPEDSSIYLCSVEWVQNTEAFFGQGTRLTVV.